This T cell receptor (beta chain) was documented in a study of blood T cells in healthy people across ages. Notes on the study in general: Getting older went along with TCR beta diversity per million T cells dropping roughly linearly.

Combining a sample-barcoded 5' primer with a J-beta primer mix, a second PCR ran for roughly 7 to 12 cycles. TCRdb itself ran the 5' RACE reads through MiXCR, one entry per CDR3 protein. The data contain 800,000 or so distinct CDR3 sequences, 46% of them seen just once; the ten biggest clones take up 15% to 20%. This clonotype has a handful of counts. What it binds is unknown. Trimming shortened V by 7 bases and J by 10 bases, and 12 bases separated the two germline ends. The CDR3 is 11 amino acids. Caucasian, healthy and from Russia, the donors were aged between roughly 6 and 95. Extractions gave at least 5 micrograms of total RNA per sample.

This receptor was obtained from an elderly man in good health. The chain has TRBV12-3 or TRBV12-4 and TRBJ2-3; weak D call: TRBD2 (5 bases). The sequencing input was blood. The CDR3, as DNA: TGTGCCAGCACCCTACTAGAGGCGCAGTATTTT. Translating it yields CASTLLEAQYF.